The present T cell receptor beta chain was sequenced within a study of CD4 T cells in relation to SARS-CoV-2 and coronaviruses. Turning to the study itself: After around 10 days of antigen culture, PBMC TCR beta CDR3s were sequenced. Study-wide results and limits: Around two thirds of donors had memory CD4+ clonotypes crossrecognizing SARS-CoV-2 and common cold coronavirus spike.

Germline V lookup: CDR1 LNHDA, CDR2 SQIVND (reference sequence). CDR3 length: 14 amino acids. V lost 5 bases and J lost 4, with 14 bases in between. Cryopreserved PBMCs were CD4-enriched, then split into naive and memory cells. 90,000 to 100,000 naive or memory CD4+ cells were cultured with CEF peptides for around eleven days. About this clone: Its antigen is not identified.

Assay: immunoSEQ multiplex PCR; the TCRdb copy retains only in-frame clones and omits some. Of roughly 45,000 clones in the sample, approximately 80% were seen once. This receptor was taken from an adult with COVID-19. This chain connects TRBV19 to TRBJ2-5, with D tentatively TRBD1 or TRBD2 (7 bases each). The sequencing sample was made of naive CD4+ T cells from PBMCs, cultured in vitro. As to subset: naive CD4+ T cells isolated by negative enrichment. The CDR3 region is CASSATGRGETQYF. In DNA form, the CDR3 reads TGTGCCAGTAGTGCGACAGGGAGGGGAGAGACCCAGTACTTC.